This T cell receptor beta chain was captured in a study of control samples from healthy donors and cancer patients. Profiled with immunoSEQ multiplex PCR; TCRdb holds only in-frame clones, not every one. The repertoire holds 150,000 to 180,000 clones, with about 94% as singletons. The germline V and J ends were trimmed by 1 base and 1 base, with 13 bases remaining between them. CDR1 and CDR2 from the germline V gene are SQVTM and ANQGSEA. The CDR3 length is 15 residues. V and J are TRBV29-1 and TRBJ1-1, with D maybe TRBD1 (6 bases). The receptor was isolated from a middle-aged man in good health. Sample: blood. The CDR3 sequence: CSVEGGLRTNTEAFF. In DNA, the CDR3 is TGCAGCGTTGAAGGGGGGCTACGGACGAACACTGAAGCTTTCTTT.